These T cell receptor beta chains were read from a single sample in a study of read filtering for tumor transcriptome and immune sequencing. TCRdb processed the reads anew with MiXCR; each CDR3 protein has one entry. The repertoire has 39,000 or so distinct CDR3 sequences, over 10% of them found once; the top ten carry roughly 30%. The sample taken for sequencing was a population of CD138-negative cells sorted from bone marrow. The receptor source for this set is a donor aged 40 or older with multiple myeloma. CDR3s leave out the opening cysteine and the closing phenylalanine or tryptophan.

>TRBV6-5
ASSQPWAGGLNTGELF
>TRBV5-1
ASRSGQGDYEQY
>TRBV5-6
ASSRHGQGPNEQF
>TRBV28
ASRKRKF
>TRBV20-1
SATDRGDEQY
>TRBV28
ASSFQGNQETQY
>TRBV9
ASSEGAGSGANVLT
>TRBV20-1
SARVAASTDTQY
>TRBV6-2/TRBV6-3
ASSYFTAEYSYEQY
>TRBV7-9
ASPPSRESDTQY
>TRBV9
ASSVGGETGNQPQH
>TRBV11-2
ASSLTGQGGFFYEQF
>TRBV19
ASSIGASGSTFLEQF
>TRBV11-2
ASSLVAKPREQF
>TRBV24-1
ATSDTSGRSTDTQY
>TRBV4-3
ASSSGLTGNTIY
>TRBV2
ASSEFETGYNSPLH
>TRBV11-2
ASSLGWTGYEQY
>TRBV7-2
ASSLSSGSETQY
>TRBV6-5
ASSSRGAHSGQF
>TRBV7-2
ASSPAIGSFNEQF
>TRBV10-3
AISSAVGASNQPQH
>TRBV20-1
SARDPRDGENTEAF
>TRBV7-7
ASSLFADRGETDTQY
>TRBV29-1
SVEDQGNEQF
>TRBV5-5
ASSPSRDRGRTDTQY
>TRBV28
ATHGGNSYNEQF
>TRBV19
ASTRRTADTGELF
>TRBV29-1
SAGQNYEQY
>TRBV19
ASSVAADTQY
>TRBV6-2/TRBV6-3
ASSLWRATTEAF
>TRBV5-1
ASSLRAGGTEQL
>TRBV5-1
ASSLGQGSYNEQF
>TRBV20-1
SAARLAGSETQY
>TRBV7-2
ASSRPMNSYEQY
>TRBV12-3/TRBV12-4
ASDSPLGVHEQF
>TRBV28
ASRSLGRGRETQY
>TRBV12-3/TRBV12-4
ASTILQGARDEQF
>TRBV15
ATSRGQGDGYT
>TRBV6-5
ASSPVYSGRYFTGELF
>TRBV24-1
ASSDPATEYPPTNEKLF
>TRBV6-1
ASRQDRRYGYT
>TRBV28
ASSSPEEQY
>TRBV12-3/TRBV12-4
ASSPASGGHEQY
>TRBV29-1
SVVEPSSYNEQF
>TRBV6-2/TRBV6-3
ASRGASTDTQY
>TRBV29-1
SGTSWVVGTDTQY
>TRBV5-1
ASSLTGLPNEQF
>TRBV4-2
ASSQDLFWGKGTDTQY
>TRBV27
ASSLRQGTYEQY
>TRBV4-1
ASSGQGGNVEQF
>TRBV2
ASSRDTGTTYNEQF
>TRBV27
ASSFNGDYEQY
>TRBV6-4
ASSWTLEGDTQY
>TRBV5-6
ASSLEDRNYGYT
>TRBV3-1
ASSPQGQGTANTEAF
>TRBV4-2
ASSQDVSGSYEQY
>TRBV7-2
ATAVWGLEAF